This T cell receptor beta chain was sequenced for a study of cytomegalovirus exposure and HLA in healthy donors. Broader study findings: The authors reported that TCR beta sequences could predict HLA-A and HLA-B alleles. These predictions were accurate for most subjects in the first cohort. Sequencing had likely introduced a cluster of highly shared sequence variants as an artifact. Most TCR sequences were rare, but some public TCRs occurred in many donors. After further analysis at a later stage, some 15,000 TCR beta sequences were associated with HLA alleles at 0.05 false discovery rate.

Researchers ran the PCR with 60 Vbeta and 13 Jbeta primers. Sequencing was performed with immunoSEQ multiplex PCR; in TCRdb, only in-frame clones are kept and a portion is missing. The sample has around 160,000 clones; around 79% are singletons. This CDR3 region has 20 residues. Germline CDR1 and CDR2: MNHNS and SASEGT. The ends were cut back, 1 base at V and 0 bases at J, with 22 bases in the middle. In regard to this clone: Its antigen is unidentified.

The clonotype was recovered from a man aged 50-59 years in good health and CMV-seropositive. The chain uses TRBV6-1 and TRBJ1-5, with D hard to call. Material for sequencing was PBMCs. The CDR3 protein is CASSEEEVVYVIYSNQPQHF. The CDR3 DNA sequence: TGTGCCAGCAGTGAAGAAGAGGTGGTTTATGTCATTTATAGCAATCAGCCCCAGCATTTT.